This entry lists 27 T cell receptor beta chains sequenced from one sample in a study of blood T cell repertoires in COVID-19. Profiling relied on immunoSEQ multiplex PCR, and the TCRdb table lists in-frame clones only, not all of them. In the table there are around 71,000 clones, approximately 83% of which are singletons. The sample comprised peripheral blood. All receptors derive from an older man with acute or convalescent COVID-19.

The chain combines TRBV4-3 with TRBJ2-4; 7 nucleotides agree with TRBD1. In germline, CDR1 is LGHNA, CDR2 YSLEER. The CDR3 loop spans 16 amino acids. J gave up 7 bases and V 3 bases, and 12 bases lay outside the gene matches. CDR3: CASSHYDRAARNIQYF. The DNA for the CDR3 is TGCGCCAGCAGCCACTATGACAGGGCCGCACGTAACATTCAGTACTTC.

This clone was observed a single time. CDR3 nucleotide sequence: TGTGCCACCAGCGGTAGCAGGAACACTGAAGCTTTCTTT. It translates to CATSGSRNTEAFF. The rearrangement links TRBV15 to TRBJ1-1, with D unresolved. CDR3 length: 13 residues. The ends were cut back, 5 bases at V and 1 base at J, with 8 bases in the middle. CDR1 LNHNV and CDR2 YYDKDF come from the germline V gene (reference sequence).

This clone has just a few counts. This chain uses TRBV7-9 with TRBJ2-7, with 10 bases that match TRBD1. Germline V lookup: CDR1 SEHNR, CDR2 FQNEAQ (reference sequence). V gave up 3 bases and J gave up 4 bases; unmatched junction bases: 6. There are 15 residues in the CDR3. In DNA, the CDR3 is TGTGCCAGCAGCTTCCGGGACAGGGGACTTTACGAGCAGTACTTC. The encoded protein is CASSFRDRGLYEQYF.

V is TRBV5-1 and J is TRBJ2-7, with 9 bases that match TRBD1. The CDR3 contains 13 residues. Germline-derived CDR1 and CDR2 are SGHRS and YFSETQ. V was clipped by 7 bases and J by 3 bases; unmatched bases: 5. CDR3 coding DNA: TGCGCCAGCTCGGGACAGGGTGACTACGAGCAGTACTTC. Translated: CASSGQGDYEQYF.

This clone was seen a few times. The V gene is TRBV5-4, the J gene TRBJ2-5; 7 bases map to TRBD2. CDR1 is SGHNT and CDR2 is YYREEE in the germline V gene (reference sequence). The V segment lost 4 bases and the J segment 2 bases; nucleotides outside the gene matches: 5. CDR3 length equals 14 residues. The CDR3 protein is CASSRDYAQETQYF. The CDR3 nucleotides read TGTGCCAGCAGCCGGGACTACGCTCAAGAGACCCAGTACTTC.

V and J are TRBV5-1 and TRBJ2-5; TRBD2 matches at 8 bases. Germline CDR1 is SGHRS and CDR2 is YFSETQ. The J segment lost 6 bases and the V segment lost 0 bases, leaving 4 bases of the junction unmatched. The CDR3 runs to 14 residues. CDR3: CASSLGVAGKTQYF. CDR3 DNA: TGCGCCAGCAGCTTGGGAGTAGCGGGAAAGACCCAGTACTTC.

This chain links TRBV5-5 with TRBJ2-7; TRBD2 matches at 8 bases. J lost 0 bases, V lost 4 bases, and 3 bases had no gene match. Germline CDR1 reads SGHKS; CDR2 reads YYEKEE (reference sequence). The CDR3 extends over 14 amino acids. The CDR3 DNA sequence: TGTGCCAGCAGCCCGACTAGCGTCTCCTACGAGCAGTACTTC. Translation: CASSPTSVSYEQYF.

A single count supports this clone. The CDR3 region has the DNA TGTGCCAGCAGTGACATACGGGGGGACACTGAAGCTTTCTTT. Its protein product is CASSDIRGDTEAFF. J is TRBJ1-1 and V is TRBV2, with D perhaps matching TRBD1 (5 bases). Looked up from germline, CDR1 is SNHLY and CDR2 is FYNNEI. The CDR3 contains 14 residues. Trimming stripped 3 bases from V and 3 bases from J, with 11 bases between. The variable domain in full, with the rest retrieved from reference TRBV2 and TRBJ1-1, is EPEVTQTPSHQVTQMGQEVILRCVPISNHLYFYWYRQILGQKVEFLVSFYNNEISEKSEIFDDQFSVERPDGSNFTLKIRSTKLEDSAMYFCASSDIRGDTEAFFGQGTRLTVV.

The CDR3 DNA sequence: TGTGCCAGCAGCTTGGCGTATACAACTAATGAAAAACTGTTTTTT. Its protein product is CASSLAYTTNEKLFF. This rearrangement joins TRBV5-5 to TRBJ1-4, with D unclear. Germline V gene lookup returns CDR1 SGHKS and CDR2 YYEKEE (reference sequence). This CDR3 is 15 amino acids long. V was clipped by 0 bases and J by 0 bases, with 6 bases between them.

The chain couples TRBV24-1 to TRBJ2-5, with a weak D call TRBD2 (5 bases). In germline, CDR1 is KGHDR, CDR2 SFDVKD. This CDR3 region has 15 residues. Trimming removed 0 bases at V and 4 bases at J, with 11 bases between. Here the CDR3 DNA reads TGTGCCACCAGTGATTTGCGTGGAGGTGGAGAGACCCAGTACTTC. Its protein product is CATSDLRGGGETQYF.

This chain links TRBV5-4 with TRBJ2-3; possibly TRBD2 for D (6 bases). The CDR3 is 16 residues long. V lost 4 bases, J lost 0 bases, and 15 bases lay in between. Per germline, CDR1 SGHNT and CDR2 YYREEE (reference sequence). As DNA, the CDR3 is TGTGCCAGCAGCAATAGCAAGACTAGGAGCACAGATACGCAGTATTTT. This gives the protein CASSNSKTRSTDTQYF.

This chain connects TRBV3-1 (or the pseudogene TRBV3-2) to TRBJ1-2, with a weak D call TRBD1 (6 bases). V lost 1 base to trimming and J lost 6 bases, with 15 bases between them. From germline, CDR1 is LGHDT and CDR2 YNNKEL (reference sequence). This CDR3 spans 15 amino acids. The CDR3 spells CASSQGPTGGDGYTF. The CDR3 coding sequence is TGTGCCAGCAGCCAAGGACCGACAGGTGGGGATGGCTACACCTTC.

This clone turned up a few times. The CDR3 is CATGANIAGEPFSTDTQYF. CDR3 sequence (DNA): TGTGCCACCGGGGCGAATATAGCGGGGGAGCCCTTTAGCACAGATACGCAGTATTTT. V is TRBV24-1 and J is TRBJ2-3, with 9 bases lining up with TRBD2. J lost 0 bases, V lost 9 bases, and 18 bases had no gene match. This CDR3 has 19 residues. Germline V gene sequence: CDR1 KGHDR, CDR2 SFDVKD.

The chain is built from TRBV7-8 and TRBJ2-5; TRBD2 matches 9 bases. V dropped 5 bases and J dropped 2; count of bases not matched to a gene: 9. The CDR3 length is 16 residues. Germline V gene sequence: CDR1 SGHVS, CDR2 FQNEAQ. The CDR3 protein is CASSLLSGSEQETQYF. CDR3 nucleotide sequence: TGTGCCAGCAGCCTCCTTAGCGGGAGTGAACAAGAGACCCAGTACTTC.

The genes are TRBV12-5 and TRBJ1-1; D possibly corresponds to TRBD1 (5 bases). The germline CDR1 and CDR2 sequences are LGHNT and FRNRAP. V lost 2 bases to trimming and J lost 4 bases, with 8 bases between them. The CDR3 runs to 13 residues. CDR3 amino acids: CASGLLGGTEAFF. The CDR3 nucleotides are TGTGCTAGTGGTTTGTTGGGGGGCACTGAAGCTTTCTTT.

This chain uses TRBV11-2 with TRBJ2-5; no reliable D call. The CDR3 is 12 residues long. V was shortened by 5 bases and J by 6 bases, with 10 bases between the two germline ends. Germline values: CDR1 SGHAT, CDR2 FQNNGV. CDR3 bases: TGTGCCAGCAGCCACCCTCTACAGACCCAGTACTTC. This translates into CASSHPLQTQYF.

The V gene is TRBV12-3 or TRBV12-4, the J gene TRBJ2-1; D is possibly TRBD1 (6 bases). The CDR3 has 13 amino acids. V lost 2 bases, J lost 6 bases, and 8 bases lay in between. This CDR3 is CASSLQGTNEQFF. The CDR3 nucleotides read TGTGCCAGCAGTTTACAGGGGACCAATGAGCAGTTCTTC.

J is TRBJ2-6 and V is TRBV6-1; 7 nucleotides line up with TRBD1. This CDR3 is 18 amino acids long. Germline V gene data show CDR1 as MNHNS and CDR2 as SASEGT. Germline trimming cut 0 bases from V and 1 base from J; bases unmatched to any gene: 6. The CDR3 bases are TGTGCCAGCAGTGAAGCGGTCGCAGGGGGATCTGGGGCCAACGTCCTGACTTTC. Its translation: CASSEAVAGGSGANVLTF.

CDR3 in amino acids: CASSIGLAGTYEQYF. CDR3 DNA sequence: TGTGCCAGTAGTATTGGGCTAGCGGGGACCTACGAGCAGTACTTC. V gene TRBV19 combines with J gene TRBJ2-7; 9 nucleotides line up with TRBD2. Trimming at V came to 3 bases and at J to 2 bases, leaving 5 bases not matched to a gene. CDR3 length equals 15 residues. The V gene's germline CDR1 is LNHDA and CDR2 SQIVND (reference sequence).

The rearrangement uses TRBV19 and TRBJ1-5; D remains unclear. Germline CDR1 reads LNHDA; CDR2 reads SQIVND (reference sequence). The V end was cut by 6 bases, the J end by 1 base, with 13 bases between. The CDR3 length is 15 residues. This chain's CDR3 is CASSPLWLSNQPQHF. The CDR3 DNA reads TGTGCCAGTAGCCCACTCTGGTTGAGCAATCAGCCCCAGCATTTT. The full variable domain, with the rest looked up from reference TRBV19 and TRBJ1-5, is DGGITQSPKYLFRKEGQNVTLSCEQNLNHDAMYWYRQDPGQGLRLIYYSQIVNDFQKGDIAEGYSVSREKKESFPLTVTSAQKNPTAFYLCASSPLWLSNQPQHFGDGTRLSIL.

V gene TRBV7-8 combines with J gene TRBJ2-1, with TRBD2 identical over 10 bases. This CDR3 contains 13 residues. The V segment lost 9 bases and the J segment 5 bases; nucleotides outside the gene matches: 4. Germline loops: CDR1 SGHVS, CDR2 FQNEAQ. CDR3 bases: TGTGCCAGTGGACTAGCGGTTAACAATGAGCAGTTCTTC. Its protein product is CASGLAVNNEQFF. The full variable domain, with the rest looked up from reference TRBV7-8 and TRBJ2-1, is GAGVSQSPRYKVAKRGQDVALRCDPISGHVSLFWYQQALGQGPEFLTYFQNEAQLDKSGLPSDRFFAERPEGSVSTLKIQRTQQEDSAVYLCASGLAVNNEQFFGPGTRLTVL.

The CDR3 DNA sequence: TGCGCCAGCAGGACTAGCGGGGTATCCTACGAGCAGTACTTC. It codes for CASRTSGVSYEQYF. The rearrangement joins TRBV10-2 to TRBJ2-7; TRBD2 aligns across 11 bases. CDR1 and CDR2 from the germline V gene are WSHSY and SAAADI. V was pared by 6 bases and J by 1 base, with 2 bases of the junction left unmatched. This CDR3 contains 14 residues.

J is TRBJ2-7 and V is TRBV5-8; 10 positions agree with TRBD1. CDR1 SGHTS and CDR2 YDEGEE come from the germline V gene. The CDR3 totals 15 residues. With 4 bases clipped from V and 5 bases from J, the junction kept 9 bases outside the gene matches. The CDR3: CASSPRTGGVNEQYF. CDR3 bases: TGTGCCAGCAGCCCTCGGACAGGGGGTGTGAACGAGCAGTACTTC.

CDR3 residues: CASTPGIGSSYEQYF. CDR3 nucleotide sequence: TGTGCCAGTACCCCGGGGATCGGGAGCTCCTACGAGCAGTACTTC. The chain combines TRBV19 with TRBJ2-7; possible D gene TRBD2, 6 bases. The germline V gene encodes CDR1 LNHDA and CDR2 SQIVND (reference sequence). The CDR3 sequence is 15 residues long. Trimming took off 7 bases at V and 0 bases at J, with 16 bases between the two ends.

The V call is TRBV30, the J call TRBJ2-7, with D unclear. The germline gives CDR1 GTSNPN, CDR2 SVGIG (reference sequence). V was cut by 2 bases and J by 4 bases, with 12 bases left in between. This CDR3 is built from 13 residues. The CDR3: CAWSQTGGYEQYF. In nucleotides, the CDR3 is TGTGCCTGGAGTCAAACGGGTGGTTACGAGCAGTACTTC.

The rearrangement joins TRBV29-1 to TRBJ2-1, with 11 bases matching TRBD2. V lost 6 bases, J lost 8 bases, and 15 bases stayed unmatched. This CDR3 has 16 amino acids. Germline V gives CDR1 SQVTM, CDR2 ANQGSEA. CDR3 loop: CSVDTGTSGRSDEQFF. CDR3 bases: TGCAGCGTGGATACCGGGACTAGCGGAAGGAGTGATGAGCAGTTCTTC.

This CDR3 reads CASSGVVWGPYGYTF. DNA of the CDR3: TGTGCCAGCAGCGGAGTGGTCTGGGGCCCCTATGGCTACACCTTC. The chain uses TRBV9 and TRBJ1-2; tentative D call: TRBD1 (5 bases). CDR3 length equals 15 residues. Germline-derived CDR1 and CDR2 are SGDLS and YYNGEE. V lost 3 bases and J 4 bases, leaving 16 bases between the germline ends.